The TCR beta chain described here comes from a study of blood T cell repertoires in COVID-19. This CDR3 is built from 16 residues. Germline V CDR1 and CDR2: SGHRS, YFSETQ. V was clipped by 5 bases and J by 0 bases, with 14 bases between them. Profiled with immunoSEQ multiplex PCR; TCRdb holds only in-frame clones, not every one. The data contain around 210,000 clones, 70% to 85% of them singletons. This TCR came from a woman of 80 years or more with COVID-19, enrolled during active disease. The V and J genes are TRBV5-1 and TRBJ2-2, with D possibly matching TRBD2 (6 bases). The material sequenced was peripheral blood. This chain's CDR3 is CASRFTSNSNTGELFF. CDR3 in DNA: TGCGCCAGCAGGTTTACTAGCAACTCGAACACCGGGGAGCTGTTTTTT. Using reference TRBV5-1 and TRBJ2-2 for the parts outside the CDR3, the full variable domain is KAGVTQTPRYLIKTRGQQVTLSCSPISGHRSVSWYQQTPGQGLQFLFEYFSETQRNKGNFPGRFSGRQFSNSRSEMNVSTLELGDSALYLCASRFTSNSNTGELFFGEGSRLTVL.